These T cell receptor beta chains were read from a single sample in a study of beta chain features in type 1 diabetes. TCRdb's table, derived via immunoSEQ multiplex PCR, lists solely in-frame clones and lacks some. This table holds under 350,000 clones, over 11% found once. Sequencing input: naive CD4+ T cells from blood. Receptors originate from a man aged 30 to 39 with type 1 diabetes. The CDR3 runs from the conserved cysteine through the conserved F or W. A D gene is named only where the DNA matches it firmly. Not all rows give a size; the values are once, few, many and, for expanded clones, a class.

d_call j_call clone_size v_call cdr3_aa cdr3_nt
TRBD2 TRBJ2-5 - TRBV5-1 CASTLGTRQETQYF TGCGCCAGCACTCTCGGGACTAGACAAGAGACCCAGTACTTC
TRBD2 TRBJ2-7 - TRBV15 CATSRPSLAGRHEQYF TGTGCCACCAGCAGGCCGAGCTTAGCGGGAAGACACGAGCAGTACTTC
- TRBJ1-5 - TRBV18 CASSPAQGHNQPQHF TGTGCCAGCTCACCGGCCCAGGGACACAATCAGCCCCAGCATTTT
- TRBJ2-7 - TRBV28 CASSPAGYEQYF TGTGCCAGCAGCCCAGCAGGGTACGAGCAGTACTTC
- TRBJ1-1 - TRBV2 CASSLRRDTEAFF TGTGCCAGCAGCCTCCGGAGGGATACTGAAGCTTTCTTT
TRBD1 TRBJ1-2 - TRBV7-9 CASSLVAGGYYGYTF TGTGCCAGCAGCTTAGTGGCAGGGGGCTACTATGGCTACACCTTC
TRBD2 TRBJ2-2 - TRBV4-3 CASSLVKGAGGDTGELFF TGCGCCAGCAGCCTTGTGAAGGGCGCGGGAGGTGACACCGGGGAGCTGTTTTTT
TRBD2 TRBJ2-7 - TRBV4-2 CASSLRTSGPYEQYF TGTGCCAGCAGTCTTAGGACTAGCGGACCCTACGAGCAGTACTTC
- TRBJ1-5 - TRBV6-1 CASSWRERGNQPQHF TGTGCCAGCAGTTGGAGGGAAAGGGGCAATCAGCCCCAGCATTTT
TRBD2 TRBJ2-1 - TRBV10-2 CASRLAGGGEQFF TGCGCCAGTCGACTAGCGGGAGGTGGTGAGCAGTTCTTC
- TRBJ2-1 - TRBV27 CASSLFGSYNEQFF TGTGCCAGCAGTTTATTTGGGAGCTACAATGAGCAGTTCTTC
- TRBJ1-5 few TRBV7-9 CASSLGAKDQPQHF TGTGCCAGCAGCTTAGGGGCGAAGGATCAGCCCCAGCATTTT
- TRBJ1-1 few TRBV6-4 CASTRTVGNTEAFF TGTGCCAGCACCCGGACAGTGGGGAACACTGAAGCTTTCTTT
- TRBJ2-3 - TRBV28 CASSWAGVTDTQYF TGTGCCAGCAGTTGGGCAGGGGTGACAGATACGCAGTATTTT
- TRBJ2-7 few TRBV18 CASSPGTSVSYEQYF TGTGCCAGCTCACCAGGGACATCAGTGTCCTACGAGCAGTACTTC
TRBD1 TRBJ1-5 few TRBV5-4 CASSVGQGQNQPQHF TGTGCCAGCAGCGTCGGACAGGGACAAAATCAGCCCCAGCATTTT